The 29 T cell receptor beta chains below all came from one sample that was sequenced in a study of control samples from healthy donors and cancer patients. Clones were sequenced by immunoSEQ multiplex PCR, and TCRdb holds only the in-frame ones, with some missing. The data hold 75,000 to 90,000 clones, with around 89% observed a single time. Material: blood. The receptors were gathered from a middle-aged man in good health.

This clone was seen more than once but under ten times. This chain joins TRBV7-2 and TRBJ1-6; D not resolved. CDR3 length: 14 amino acids. V dropped 4 bases and J dropped 9 bases, with 13 bases sitting between them. Per the germline V gene, CDR1 is SGHTA and CDR2 is FQGNSA. CDR3 nucleotide sequence: TGTGCCAGCAGCTCCCGACTCGAGGGTTCACCCCTCCACTTT. Translation gives CASSSRLEGSPLHF.

This clone was picked up a small number of times. This chain links TRBV6-5 with TRBJ2-1; 7 bases map to TRBD2. J lost 10 bases, V lost 4 bases, and 7 bases had no gene match. The CDR3 runs 13 residues. Germline V gives CDR1 MNHEY, CDR2 SVGAGI. The chain's CDR3 is CASSLGRGGEQFF. The CDR3 DNA is TGTGCCAGCAGTTTGGGTCGGGGAGGGGAGCAGTTCTTC.

This clone was seen a single time. The chain combines TRBV6-5 with TRBJ1-3; no firm D call. The germline V gene encodes CDR1 MNHEY and CDR2 SVGAGI. CDR3 length: 15 residues. The V and J ends lost 6 bases and 0 bases respectively, with 12 bases between them. CDR3 in amino acids: CASRTGGISGNTIYF. DNA for the CDR3: TGTGCCAGCAGGACGGGCGGGATCTCTGGAAACACCATATATTTT.

This clone has a single count. The rearrangement links TRBV3-1 (or the pseudogene TRBV3-2) to TRBJ1-6; 9 bases match TRBD1. Germline V lookup: CDR1 LGHDT, CDR2 YNNKEL (reference sequence). This CDR3 spans 17 amino acids. Trimming cost V 0 bases and J 5 bases; bases outside gene matches: 5. CDR3 in amino acids: CASSQDRTGGHNSPLHF. CDR3 DNA: TGTGCCAGCAGCCAAGATAGAACAGGGGGCCATAATTCACCCCTCCACTTT.

CDR3 loop: CASSSGTGLAKNIQYF. The CDR3 DNA is TGTGCCAGCAGCTCAGGGACAGGGCTAGCCAAAAACATTCAGTACTTC. The V gene is TRBV3-1 (or the pseudogene TRBV3-2), the J gene TRBJ2-4, with 9 bases identical to TRBD1. With 5 bases clipped from V and 0 bases from J, the junction kept 5 bases outside the gene matches. The CDR3 covers 16 residues. Germline-derived CDR1 and CDR2 are LGHDT and YNNKEL (reference sequence).

This chain connects TRBV5-1 to TRBJ2-3; no reliable D call. The V end lost 0 bases, the J end lost 2 bases, and 10 bases lay between the germline ends. Germline V CDR1 and CDR2: SGHRS, YFSETQ. The CDR3 loop spans 15 amino acids. The CDR3: CASSLVSVFTDTQYF. DNA for the CDR3: TGCGCCAGCAGCTTGGTCAGCGTATTCACAGATACGCAGTATTTT. Full variable domain (missing parts from reference TRBV5-1 and TRBJ2-3): KAGVTQTPRYLIKTRGQQVTLSCSPISGHRSVSWYQQTPGQGLQFLFEYFSETQRNKGNFPGRFSGRQFSNSRSEMNVSTLELGDSALYLCASSLVSVFTDTQYFGPGTRLTVL.

This chain uses TRBV24-1 with TRBJ2-2; TRBD1 might be the D (5 bases). V dropped 4 bases and J dropped 1 base, with 18 bases sitting between them. Germline-derived CDR1 and CDR2 are KGHDR and SFDVKD. This CDR3 has 18 amino acids. Written as DNA, the CDR3 is TGTGCCACCAGTGACCAATTCACCTGGACACTGAACACCGGGGAGCTGTTTTTT. Its translation: CATSDQFTWTLNTGELFF.

This chain uses TRBV5-8 with TRBJ2-1; 10 bases align to TRBD2. The CDR3 runs 16 residues. V lost 0 bases and J lost 2; bases outside the gene matches: 2. Germline lookup yields CDR1 SGHTS and CDR2 YDEGEE. As DNA, the CDR3 is TGTGCCAGCAGCTTGGTCCTAGCGGGGGCCTACAATGAGCAGTTCTTC. Its protein product is CASSLVLAGAYNEQFF.

The chain joins TRBV5-1 to TRBJ1-5, with D perhaps TRBD1 (5 bases). The ends were cut back, 3 bases at V and 6 bases at J, with 13 bases in the middle. The CDR3 has 14 amino acids. Germline V lookup: CDR1 SGHRS, CDR2 YFSETQ. This CDR3 reads CASSSNPDTQPQHF. DNA for the CDR3: TGCGCCAGCAGCTCCAATCCGGACACTCAGCCCCAGCATTTT.

J is TRBJ1-3 and V is TRBV6-2 or TRBV6-3; no firm D call. The CDR3 sequence is 16 residues long. The germline V and J ends were trimmed by 5 bases and 0 bases, with 14 bases remaining between them. The germline gives CDR1 MNHEY, CDR2 SVGEGT. Here the CDR3 reads CASSNAPQSSGNTIYF. The CDR3 bases are TGTGCCAGCAGTAACGCCCCACAGAGCTCTGGAAACACCATATATTTT.

The V call is TRBV18, the J call TRBJ2-5, with 8 nucleotides matching TRBD2. This CDR3 comprises 15 residues. V lost 5 bases to trimming and J lost 5 bases; unmatched junction nucleotides: 10. Per the germline V gene, CDR1 is KGHSH and CDR2 is LQKENI. CDR3 residues: CASSTPRGAGETQYF. The CDR3 DNA sequence: TGTGCCAGCTCAACCCCGCGGGGGGCTGGGGAGACCCAGTACTTC.

The CDR3 nucleotides read TGTGCCAGTAGGAGGAAGACAGGGGGTAGCAATCAGCCCCAGCATTTT. Amino acid sequence: CASRRKTGGSNQPQHF. This chain uses TRBV19 with TRBJ1-5; 9 nucleotides line up with TRBD1. CDR1 and CDR2 (germline): LNHDA, SQIVND (reference sequence). The CDR3 covers 16 residues. The trim removed 6 bases at V and 0 bases at J, leaving 6 bases unmatched.

The chain is built from TRBV5-1 and TRBJ2-2; 8 nucleotides match TRBD1. V was pared by 4 bases and J by 5 bases, with 10 bases of the junction left unmatched. The CDR3 totals 16 residues. Germline V gives CDR1 SGHRS, CDR2 YFSETQ. CDR3 region: CASSTRDRTGTGELFF. The DNA for the CDR3 is TGCGCCAGCAGCACCCGGGACAGGACGGGAACCGGGGAGCTGTTTTTT.

The chain couples TRBV7-8 to TRBJ1-1, with 8 bases fitting TRBD1. The germline CDR1 and CDR2 sequences are SGHVS and FQNEAQ. The CDR3 runs to 17 residues. The trim removed 5 bases at V and 5 bases at J, leaving 16 bases unmatched. CDR3 region: CASSPGMWTGLLTEAFF. As DNA, the CDR3 is TGTGCCAGCAGCCCCGGGATGTGGACAGGGCTGTTAACTGAAGCTTTCTTT. Complete variable domain (other parts from reference TRBV7-8 and TRBJ1-1): GAGVSQSPRYKVAKRGQDVALRCDPISGHVSLFWYQQALGQGPEFLTYFQNEAQLDKSGLPSDRFFAERPEGSVSTLKIQRTQQEDSAVYLCASSPGMWTGLLTEAFFGQGTRLTVV.

The genes are TRBV29-1 and TRBJ1-2; the D is unclear. The CDR3 consists of 11 residues. V lost 2 bases and J 8 bases, leaving 9 bases between the germline ends. Germline values: CDR1 SQVTM, CDR2 ANQGSEA. The CDR3 nucleotides are TGCAGCGTTGAATGGCGCACCGGCTACACCTTC. Amino acid sequence: CSVEWRTGYTF.

This chain joins TRBV19 and TRBJ2-5; 9 nucleotides line up with TRBD1. With 3 bases clipped from V and 5 bases from J, the junction kept 7 bases outside the gene matches. The CDR3 consists of 15 residues. Germline assignment: CDR1 LNHDA and CDR2 SQIVND (reference sequence). The CDR3: CASSILTGGDETQYF. CDR3 nucleotide sequence: TGTGCCAGTAGTATCTTGACAGGGGGAGATGAGACCCAGTACTTC.

This sequence joins TRBV2 and TRBJ2-7, with unresolved D. Germline V gene data show CDR1 as SNHLY and CDR2 as FYNNEI. The CDR3 has 14 amino acids. V was shortened by 7 bases and J by 2 bases, with 15 bases between the two germline ends. The DNA of the CDR3 is TGTGCCAGCACCTCAACTCCAGTTACCTACGAGCAGTACTTC. As protein: CASTSTPVTYEQYF.

The V gene is TRBV25-1, the J gene TRBJ1-1, with D unresolved. Trimming removed 3 bases from V and 0 bases from J, with 5 bases in between. Germline V CDR1 and CDR2: MGHDK, SYGVNS. The CDR3 has 13 amino acids. The CDR3 is CASSEGVNTEAFF. The CDR3 DNA sequence: TGTGCCAGCAGTGAGGGCGTGAACACTGAAGCTTTCTTT. Complete variable domain (other parts from reference TRBV25-1 and TRBJ1-1): EADIYQTPRYLVIGTGKKITLECSQTMGHDKMYWYQQDPGMELHLIHYSYGVNSTEKGDLSSESTVSRIRTEHFPLTLESARPSHTSQYLCASSEGVNTEAFFGQGTRLTVV.

The chain couples TRBV11-1 to TRBJ1-5, with D uncertain. The V gene lost 5 bases and the J gene lost 7 bases, with 12 bases spanning the gap. CDR1 is SGHAT, CDR2 FQDESV, per germline (reference sequence). This CDR3 region has 13 residues. The CDR3, as DNA: TGTGCCAGCAGCCCCACTCCCCAACAGCCCCAGCATTTT. It is translated as CASSPTPQQPQHF. Variable domain in full (rest from reference TRBV11-1 and TRBJ1-5): EAEVAQSPRYKITEKSQAVAFWCDPISGHATLYWYRQILGQGPELLVQFQDESVVDDSQLPKDRFSAERLKGVDSTLKIQPAELGDSAMYLCASSPTPQQPQHFGDGTRLSIL.

V gene TRBV20-1 combines with J gene TRBJ1-2, with a possible D match to TRBD1 (5 bases). Trimming cost V 4 bases and J 5 bases, with 8 bases left between them. CDR1 and CDR2 from the germline V gene are DFQATT and SNEGSKA (reference sequence). The CDR3 loop spans 11 amino acids. The DNA of the CDR3 is TGCAGTGCTACCAGGGTTTATGGCTACACCTTC. It yields the protein CSATRVYGYTF.

The chain recombines TRBV4-1 with TRBJ2-7; 13 nucleotides align to TRBD2. Germline V gives CDR1 MGHRA, CDR2 YSYEKL. Trimming took 1 base from V and 0 from J; bases not matched to a gene: 3. This CDR3 spans 17 amino acids. As DNA, the CDR3 is TGCGCCAGCAGCCAAGGGACTAGCGGGGGAATCTCCTACGAGCAGTACTTC. This encodes CASSQGTSGGISYEQYF.

This sequence joins TRBV7-3 and TRBJ2-2; no clear D. This CDR3 is built from 13 residues. V lost 1 base and J lost 7, with 7 bases in between. Germline V gene sequence: CDR1 SGHTA, CDR2 FQGTGA. The CDR3 region has the DNA TGTGCCAGCAGCTTAAATCGGATCGGGGAGCTGTTTTTT. Amino acid sequence: CASSLNRIGELFF.

The genes are TRBV7-2 and TRBJ2-7; D may be TRBD1 or TRBD2 (6 bases each). V lost 2 bases, J lost 5 bases, and 13 bases lay in between. Germline CDR1 reads SGHTA; CDR2 reads FQGNSA. The CDR3 contains 14 residues. CDR3: CASSLRQGRNEQYF. DNA of the CDR3: TGTGCCAGCAGCTTACGGCAGGGGAGGAACGAGCAGTACTTC.

V and J are TRBV29-1 and TRBJ1-1, with TRBD1 identical over 7 bases. V trimming: 6 bases; J trimming: 2 bases; junction bases outside the gene matches: 9. Germline lookup yields CDR1 SQVTM and CDR2 ANQGSEA. The CDR3 sequence is 14 residues long. The CDR3 protein is CSVIGQVVNTEAFF. DNA for the CDR3: TGCAGCGTGATTGGACAGGTCGTTAACACTGAAGCTTTCTTT.

The rearrangement joins TRBV9 to TRBJ2-1; 9 nucleotides line up with TRBD2. CDR3 length: 15 residues. The V gene end was trimmed by 1 base and the J gene end by 8 bases; junction bases not matched to a gene: 7. CDR1 is SGDLS and CDR2 is YYNGEE in the germline V gene. In DNA form, the CDR3 reads TGTGCCAGCAGCGTAAGTGGCGGGGGGGCCTATGAGCAGTTCTTC. Residues: CASSVSGGGAYEQFF.

The gene calls are TRBV4-1 and TRBJ2-7; 7 nucleotides match TRBD2. V lost 5 bases to trimming and J lost 7 bases; unmatched junction nucleotides: 11. The CDR3 has 14 residues. Germline V gene sequence: CDR1 MGHRA, CDR2 YSYEKL. CDR3 protein: CASSSYRGEGEQYF. In DNA form, the CDR3 reads TGCGCCAGCAGCTCATACCGGGGGGAGGGGGAGCAGTACTTC.

The chain joins TRBV2 to TRBJ2-7, with D possibly TRBD2 on 6 matching bases. There are 12 residues in the CDR3. The germline gives CDR1 SNHLY, CDR2 FYNNEI. Between the trimmed V and J ends, which lost 6 bases and 0 bases, there was a span of 6 bases. In DNA form, the CDR3 reads TGTGCCAGCAGCGGGGGCTCCTACGAGCAGTACTTC. Its translation is CASSGGSYEQYF.

V gene TRBV9 combines with J gene TRBJ1-6; 11 bases fit TRBD1. Germline V gene lookup returns CDR1 SGDLS and CDR2 YYNGEE. V lost 0 bases, J lost 9 bases, and 2 bases stayed unmatched. CDR3 size: 15 residues. CDR3: CASSVEGTGGSPLHF. Here the CDR3 DNA reads TGTGCCAGCAGCGTAGAAGGGACAGGGGGTTCACCCCTCCACTTT. Full variable domain (missing parts from reference TRBV9 and TRBJ1-6): DSGVTQTPKHLITATGQRVTLRCSPRSGDLSVYWYQQSLDQGLQFLIQYYNGEERAKGNILERFSAQQFPDLHSELNLSSLELGDSALYFCASSVEGTGGSPLHFGNGTRLTVT.

This clone has just one count. V usage is TRBV6-4 and J usage is TRBJ1-1; D call uncertain. CDR1 and CDR2 (germline): MRHNA, SNTAGT. V lost 3 bases and J lost 8, with 16 bases in between. This CDR3 has 14 amino acids. The CDR3 loop is CASSEGFDVGEAFF. Here the CDR3 DNA reads TGTGCCAGCAGTGAGGGCTTCGACGTTGGGGAAGCTTTCTTT.